This TCR beta chain appears in the sequencing data of a study of OX40 agonist ivuxolimab in advanced cancers. Across the whole study: Those treated in dose escalation had hepatocellular carcinoma, melanoma, renal cell cancer or head and neck cancer.

As regards this clone: Germline and junction disagree at one end, which may indicate a read error.

Sequenced by immunoSEQ multiplex PCR; TCRdb stores in-frame clones only, minus some. The data show approximately 74,000 clones, 85% to 95% seen once. Autoimmune disease history or systemic immunosuppression led to patient exclusion. The CDR3 has 11 residues. CDR1 is SGHNT and CDR2 is YYREEE in the germline V gene (reference sequence). Sequenced material: CD4+ or CD8+ T cells sorted from blood, taken in a trial of the OX40 agonist ivuxolimab. The chain uses TRBV5-4 and TRBJ2-5; D uncertain. This receptor was taken from an adult with an advanced solid tumor such as melanoma, head and neck, liver or kidney cancer. CDR3 bases: TGTGCCAGCAGCTTGGAGACACAGAAGGACTTC. Encoded protein: CASSLETQKDF.